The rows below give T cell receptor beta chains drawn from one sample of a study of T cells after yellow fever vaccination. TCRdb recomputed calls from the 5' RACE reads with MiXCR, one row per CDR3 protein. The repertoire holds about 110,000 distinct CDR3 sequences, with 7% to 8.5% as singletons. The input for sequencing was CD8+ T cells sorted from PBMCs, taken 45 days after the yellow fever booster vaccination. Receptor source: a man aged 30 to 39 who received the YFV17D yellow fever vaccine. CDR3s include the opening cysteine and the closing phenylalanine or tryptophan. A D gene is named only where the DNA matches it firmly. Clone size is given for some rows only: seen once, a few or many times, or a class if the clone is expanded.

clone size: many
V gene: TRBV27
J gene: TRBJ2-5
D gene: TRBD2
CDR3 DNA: TGTGCCAGCAACTCCTTAGCGGGAGATCAGGAGACCCAGTACTTC
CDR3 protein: CASNSLAGDQETQYF

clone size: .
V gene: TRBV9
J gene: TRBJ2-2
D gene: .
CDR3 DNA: TGTGCCAGCAGCGTAGGATTGTTGTCTAGCTCGATCACCGGGGAGCTGTTTTTT
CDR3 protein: CASSVGLLSSSITGELFF

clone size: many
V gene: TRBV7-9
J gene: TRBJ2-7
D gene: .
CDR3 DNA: TGTGCCAGCAGCTATGGAGCAGGTCGTTCGGAGCAGTACTTC
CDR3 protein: CASSYGAGRSEQYF

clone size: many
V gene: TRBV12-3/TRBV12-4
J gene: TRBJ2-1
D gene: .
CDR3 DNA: TGTGCCAGCAGTTTTTCGACAGAAGGGTACAATGAGCAGTTCTTC
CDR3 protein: CASSFSTEGYNEQFF

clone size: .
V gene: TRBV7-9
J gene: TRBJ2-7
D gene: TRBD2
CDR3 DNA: TGTGCCAGCAACCCACTAGCGGGAAGCTACGAGCAGTACTTC
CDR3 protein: CASNPLAGSYEQYF

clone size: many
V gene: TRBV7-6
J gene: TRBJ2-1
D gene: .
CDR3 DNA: TGTGCCAGCAGCTTCGGCACCGGTGAGCAGTTCTTC
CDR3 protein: CASSFGTGEQFF

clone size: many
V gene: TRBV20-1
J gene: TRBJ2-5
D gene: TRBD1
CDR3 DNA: TGCAGTGCCACCAGAGAAGGGACAGGGGGCTTGGAGACCCAGTACTTC
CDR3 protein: CSATREGTGGLETQYF

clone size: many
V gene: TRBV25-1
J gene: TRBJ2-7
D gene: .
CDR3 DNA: TGTGCCAGCAGTGAATTCACTTCCTACGAGCAGTACTTC
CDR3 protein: CASSEFTSYEQYF

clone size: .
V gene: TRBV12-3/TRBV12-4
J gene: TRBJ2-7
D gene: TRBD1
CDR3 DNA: TGTGCCAGCAGTTTTAGCTTTCCGGGACAGAATATTCCCAACGAGCAGTACTTC
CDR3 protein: CASSFSFPGQNIPNEQYF

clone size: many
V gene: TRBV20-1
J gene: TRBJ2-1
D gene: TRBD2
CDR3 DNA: TGCAGTGCTAGAGATCTTGCGGGAGACTACAATGAGCAGTTCTTC
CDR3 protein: CSARDLAGDYNEQFF

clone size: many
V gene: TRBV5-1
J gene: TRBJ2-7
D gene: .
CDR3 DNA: TGCGCCAGCGTATCTGACAACTCCTACGAGCAGTACTTC
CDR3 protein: CASVSDNSYEQYF

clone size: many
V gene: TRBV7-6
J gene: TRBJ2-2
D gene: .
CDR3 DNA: TGTGCCAGCAGCCGGAACACCGGGGAGCTGTTTTTT
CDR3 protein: CASSRNTGELFF

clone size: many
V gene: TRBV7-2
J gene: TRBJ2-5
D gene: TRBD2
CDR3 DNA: TGTGCCAGCAGCTTTAGTTCAGCGGGGGTCCAAGAGACCCAGTACTTC
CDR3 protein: CASSFSSAGVQETQYF

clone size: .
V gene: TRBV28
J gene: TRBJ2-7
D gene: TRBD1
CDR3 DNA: TGTGCCAGCAGGGGGACAGAAGGAAATAACTTCTCCTACGAGCAGTACTTC
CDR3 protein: CASRGTEGNNFSYEQYF

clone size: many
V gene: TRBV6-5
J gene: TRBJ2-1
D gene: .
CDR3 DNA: TGTGCCAGCAGTTACTCGTTCCGCCTGGGTGAGCAGTTCTTC
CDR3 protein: CASSYSFRLGEQFF

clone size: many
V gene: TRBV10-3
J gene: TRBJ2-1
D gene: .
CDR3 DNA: TGTGCCATCAGTGACCTGAATGAGCAGTTCTTC
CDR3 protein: CAISDLNEQFF

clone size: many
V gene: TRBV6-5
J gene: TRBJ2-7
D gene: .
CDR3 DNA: TGTGCCAGCACGCCGGGGGCGACCATATCCTACGAGCAGTACTTC
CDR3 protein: CASTPGATISYEQYF

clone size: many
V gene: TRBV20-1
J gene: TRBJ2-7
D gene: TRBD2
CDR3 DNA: TGCAGTGCTAGAGGCCGGGTTGAAGCGGGAGGGCTGAGTGAGCAGTACTTC
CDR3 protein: CSARGRVEAGGLSEQYF

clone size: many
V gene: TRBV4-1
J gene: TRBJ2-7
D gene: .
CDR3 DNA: TGCGCCAGCAGCCAAGCGAGCCGGGACGACTACGAGCAGTACTTC
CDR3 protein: CASSQASRDDYEQYF

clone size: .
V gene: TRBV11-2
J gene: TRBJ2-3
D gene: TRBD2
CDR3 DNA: TGTGCCAGCAGCTTAGGGGGAATACTAGCGGAGACTAGCACAGATACGCAGTATTTT
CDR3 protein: CASSLGGILAETSTDTQYF

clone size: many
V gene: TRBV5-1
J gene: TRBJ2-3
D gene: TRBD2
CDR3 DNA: TGCGCCAGCAGCTTGGAGGCGGGAGGAGAGGAAACAGATACGCAGTATTTT
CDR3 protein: CASSLEAGGEETDTQYF